The text below deals with one TCR beta chain. As yet, its antigen is unknown. This record comes from a study of human CD4 T cells and Enterobacteriaceae. Per the germline V gene, CDR1 is MNHEY and CDR2 is SMNVEV (reference sequence). Trimming shortened V by 0 bases and J by 4 bases, and 6 bases separated the two germline ends. CDR3 length equals 13 residues. The memory gate held CD4+ cells that were not CD45RA+CCR7+CD95- naive cells, over 95% pure. CD8+, CD14+, CD16+, CD56+, CD19+ and CD25-bright cells were excluded before sorting. Study conclusions and caveats: Broadly cross-reactive clonotypes: about 55% of the 19 ranked in the top 5%.

Sequenced by immunoSEQ multiplex PCR; TCRdb stores in-frame clones only, minus some. The table shows about 29,000 clones, with roughly 79% occurring only once. V is TRBV27 and J is TRBJ2-5, with D perhaps matching TRBD1 (5 bases). Input material: memory CD4+ T cells from blood. The TCR sequence derives from a human donor in good health. The chain's CDR3 is CASSLSRGETQYF. As DNA, the CDR3 is TGTGCCAGCAGTTTATCAAGGGGAGAGACCCAGTACTTC.